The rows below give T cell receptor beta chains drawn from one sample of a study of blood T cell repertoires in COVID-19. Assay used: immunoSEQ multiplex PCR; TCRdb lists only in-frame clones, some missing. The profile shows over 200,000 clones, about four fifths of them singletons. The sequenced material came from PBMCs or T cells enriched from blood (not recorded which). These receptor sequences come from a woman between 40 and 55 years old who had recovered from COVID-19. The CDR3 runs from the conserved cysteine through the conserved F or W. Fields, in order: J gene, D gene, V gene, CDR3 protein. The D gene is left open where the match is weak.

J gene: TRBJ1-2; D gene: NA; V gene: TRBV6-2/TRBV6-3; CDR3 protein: CASSPGRRYGYTF
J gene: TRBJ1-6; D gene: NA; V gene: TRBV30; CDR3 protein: CAWRDSEVSPLHF
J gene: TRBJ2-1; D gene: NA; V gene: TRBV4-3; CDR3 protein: CASSQDRVATSYNEQFF
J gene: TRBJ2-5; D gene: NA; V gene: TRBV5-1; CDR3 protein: CASSLVGGETQYF
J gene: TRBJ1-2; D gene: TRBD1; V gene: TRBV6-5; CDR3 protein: CASSYSEGAVSGYTF
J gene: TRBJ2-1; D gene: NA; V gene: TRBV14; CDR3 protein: CASSPLGGSYNEQFF
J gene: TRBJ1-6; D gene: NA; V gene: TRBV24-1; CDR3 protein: CATSSDRLTISNSPLHF
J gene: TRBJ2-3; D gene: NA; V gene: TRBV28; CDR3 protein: CASRVRQGTDTQYF
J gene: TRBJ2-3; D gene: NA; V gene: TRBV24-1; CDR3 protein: CATSDRGTLLGTDTQYF
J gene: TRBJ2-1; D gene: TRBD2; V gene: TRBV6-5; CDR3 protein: CASSKRLAGAHEQFF
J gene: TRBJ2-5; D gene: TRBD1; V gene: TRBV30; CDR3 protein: CAWSPKGAGGEETQYF
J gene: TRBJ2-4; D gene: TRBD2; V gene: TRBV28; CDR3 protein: CASSLLASGTAKNIQYF
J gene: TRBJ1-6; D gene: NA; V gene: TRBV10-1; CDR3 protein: CASSAAEAYGSPLHF
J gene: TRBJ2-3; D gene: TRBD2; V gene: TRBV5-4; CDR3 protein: CASSLGRLAGTDTQYF
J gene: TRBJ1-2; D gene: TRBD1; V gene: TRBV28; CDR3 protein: CASSSPLDRGTPYGYTF